Listed below are T cell receptor beta chains from one sample, sequenced in a study of PD-1 blockade in classical Hodgkin lymphoma. Assay: immunoSEQ multiplex PCR; the TCRdb copy retains only in-frame clones and omits some. The sample carries just over 60,000 clones, around 88% recorded once. Source: peripheral blood mononuclear cells (PBMCs), taken at baseline. The receptors stem from a human donor with classical Hodgkin lymphoma. Both conserved end residues are part of each CDR3. Fields, in order: D gene, V gene, J gene, CDR3 DNA, CDR3 protein. The D gene is left open where the match is weak.

d_gene: -
v_gene: TRBV7-6
j_gene: TRBJ2-3
CDR3nt: TGTGCCAGCAGCCGGTCCTTATTCGGGCCAGAAGAAAACACAGATACGCAGTATTTT
CDR3aa: CASSRSLFGPEENTDTQYF

d_gene: -
v_gene: TRBV9
j_gene: TRBJ2-7
CDR3nt: TGTGCCAGCAGCGCCCAGGGAGTCGAGCAGTACTTC
CDR3aa: CASSAQGVEQYF

d_gene: TRBD2
v_gene: TRBV7-9
j_gene: TRBJ2-5
CDR3nt: TGTGCCAGCCAGGGAGGGCTAGCGGGGGGTGCCGGCGGGACCCAGTACTTC
CDR3aa: CASQGGLAGGAGGTQYF

d_gene: -
v_gene: TRBV6-1
j_gene: TRBJ1-1
CDR3nt: TGTGCCAGCAGGGGGGGTGGAATGAACACTGAAGCTTTCTTT
CDR3aa: CASRGGGMNTEAFF

d_gene: TRBD1
v_gene: TRBV5-4
j_gene: TRBJ1-2
CDR3nt: TGTGCCAGCGTTCAGGGGGAAGGGTATGGCTACACCTTC
CDR3aa: CASVQGEGYGYTF

d_gene: -
v_gene: TRBV29-1
j_gene: TRBJ1-5
CDR3nt: TGCAGCGTTGTGGGTCTCAATCAGCCCCAGCATTTT
CDR3aa: CSVVGLNQPQHF

d_gene: -
v_gene: TRBV6-6
j_gene: TRBJ2-7
CDR3nt: TGTGCCGCCCGAGGGAGCTACGAGCAGTACTTC
CDR3aa: CAARGSYEQYF

d_gene: -
v_gene: TRBV12-2
j_gene: TRBJ1-4
CDR3nt: TGTGCAAGCCCCCCGGGGCCTTGGAATGAAAAACTGTTTTTT
CDR3aa: CASPPGPWNEKLFF

d_gene: -
v_gene: TRBV7-6
j_gene: TRBJ2-5
CDR3nt: TGTGCCAGCAGCTTTGGGCCAACCCAAGAGACCCAGTACTTC
CDR3aa: CASSFGPTQETQYF

d_gene: -
v_gene: TRBV6-5
j_gene: TRBJ1-2
CDR3nt: TGTGCCAGCAGTTACTCGTGGGGGTGGGGGGGCTACACCTTC
CDR3aa: CASSYSWGWGGYTF

d_gene: -
v_gene: TRBV7-9
j_gene: TRBJ1-1
CDR3nt: TGTGCCAGCATCTCTAGCGGGGGGTACACTGAAGCTTTCTTT
CDR3aa: CASISSGGYTEAFF

d_gene: TRBD1
v_gene: TRBV4-2
j_gene: TRBJ2-7
CDR3nt: TGTGCCAGCAGCCAAAGAGGTTGGCAGGGGGATCGCGAGCAGTACTTC
CDR3aa: CASSQRGWQGDREQYF

d_gene: -
v_gene: TRBV6-5
j_gene: TRBJ1-5
CDR3nt: TGTGCCAGCAGTTACTCCAATCCCGGAACAGGGATGCCCCAGCATTTT
CDR3aa: CASSYSNPGTGMPQHF

d_gene: -
v_gene: TRBV5-3
j_gene: TRBJ2-5
CDR3nt: TGTGCCAGAAGCTTGACGGGTGGAGTGGTTACGGAGACCCAGTACTTC
CDR3aa: CARSLTGGVVTETQYF

d_gene: -
v_gene: TRBV6-6
j_gene: TRBJ1-6
CDR3nt: TGTGCCAGCACGGGAGGATATAATTCACCCCTCCACTTT
CDR3aa: CASTGGYNSPLHF